The 21 T cell receptor beta chains below all came from one sample that was sequenced in a study of T cells in Graves' hyperthyroidism and ophthalmopathy. TCR beta CDR3 regions were amplified from RNA transcripts. The HTBI primer set drove a first-round RT-PCR of the TCR CDR3. MiXCR was run by TCRdb on the multiplex PCR reads, yielding one entry per CDR3 protein. The data contain some 510,000 distinct CDR3 sequences, less than 25% of them singletons. Sequenced: blood. These receptors were obtained from a man between 18 and 35 years old with Graves' hyperthyroidism.

Comments on this clonotype: With a much larger clone just one base away, this may be a read error. The CDR3 ends on some other residue instead of the conserved phenylalanine or tryptophan, so this is likely a read error. This chain uses TRBV12-3 or TRBV12-4 with TRBJ1-5; D unclear. Trimming removed 4 bases from V and 0 bases from J, with 10 bases in between. This CDR3 is built from 15 residues. The CDR3 region has the DNA TGTGCCAGCAGTTCGTGGACGGATAGCAATCAGCCCCAGCATTTG. Protein product: CASSSWTDSNQPQHL.

This clonotype occurred many times. The V and J genes are TRBV7-9 and TRBJ2-7; D uncertain. Germline V gene data show CDR1 as SEHNR and CDR2 as FQNEAQ (reference sequence). The CDR3 runs 14 residues. V lost 0 bases and J lost 0, with 6 bases in between. CDR3 in DNA: TGTGCCAGCAGCTTAGCGGGGTACTCCTACGAGCAGTACTTC. It encodes CASSLAGYSYEQYF.

This clonotype showed up just a few times. The chain links TRBV28 to TRBJ1-2, with a possible D match to TRBD1 (6 bases). Germline CDR1 reads MDHEN; CDR2 reads SYDVKM. The CDR3 covers 12 residues. V was shortened by 7 bases and J by 5 bases, with 11 bases between the two germline ends. The CDR3 protein is CASNPTGYGYTF. CDR3 DNA: TGTGCCAGCAACCCCACAGGGTATGGCTACACCTTC.

The sample holds many counts of this clonotype. J is TRBJ2-2 and V is TRBV6-2 or TRBV6-3; unclear D gene. The CDR3 totals 13 residues. Trimming cost V 6 bases and J 5 bases, with 10 bases left between them. The germline gives CDR1 MNHEY, CDR2 SVGEGT. This chain's CDR3 is CASRPVPTGELFF. CDR3 sequence (DNA): TGTGCCAGCAGACCCGTTCCGACCGGGGAGCTGTTTTTT.

The rearrangement links TRBV15 to TRBJ2-2, with D uncertain. The CDR3 covers 14 residues. Germline loops: CDR1 LNHNV, CDR2 YYDKDF (reference sequence). Trimming pared 1 base from V and 2 bases from J, leaving 5 bases between. The CDR3 coding sequence is TGTGCCACCAGCAGAGGGGTAAACACCGGGGAGCTGTTTTTT. It is translated as CATSRGVNTGELFF.

Note on this clonotype: Without the conserved terminal phenylalanine or tryptophan, this CDR3 likely stems from a read error. The rearrangement links TRBV4-1 to TRBJ2-7, with 8 bases identical to TRBD2. V dropped 1 base and J dropped 4; count of bases not matched to a gene: 3. The germline CDR1 and CDR2 sequences are MGHRA and YSYEKL. The CDR3 totals 14 residues. The CDR3 DNA follows: TGCGCCAGCAGCCAAGTTACTAGCGGTTACGAGCAGTACGCC. Translation gives CASSQVTSGYEQYA.

There are many counts of this clonotype. The V and J genes are TRBV6-1 and TRBJ2-5; 8 nucleotides align to TRBD1. The CDR3 has 13 amino acids. Germline V gene lookup returns CDR1 MNHNS and CDR2 SASEGT. The junction had 2 bases not matched to a gene; V was cut back by 3 bases and J by 5 bases. In DNA form, the CDR3 reads TGTGCCAGCAGTGAGGACAGGGTTGAGACCCAGTACTTC. Translation: CASSEDRVETQYF.

The chain has TRBV7-8 and TRBJ2-7; TRBD2 might be the D (6 bases). The ends were cut back, 4 bases at V and 4 bases at J, with 17 bases in the middle. This CDR3 region has 15 residues. Germline V gene sequence: CDR1 SGHVS, CDR2 FQNEAQ. The CDR3, as DNA: TGTGCCAGCAGCTCCCCTGGGAGAGCGGGTTACGAGCAGTACTTC. As protein: CASSSPGRAGYEQYF.

This clonotype occurred many times. CDR3: CASSQGRDGASGTEAFF. CDR3 nucleotides: TGTGCCAGCTCACAAGGTAGGGACGGTGCGTCGGGCACTGAAGCTTTCTTT. The chain joins TRBV18 to TRBJ1-1, with a tentative D call TRBD1 (5 bases). The V end lost 4 bases, the J end lost 4 bases, and 22 bases lay between the germline ends. CDR3 length: 17 amino acids. The V gene's germline CDR1 is KGHSH and CDR2 LQKENI.

This clonotype was seen ten or more times. V is TRBV6-2 or TRBV6-3 and J is TRBJ2-2; 9 bases are shared with TRBD1. The germline gives CDR1 MNHEY, CDR2 SVGEGT. The CDR3 length is 14 residues. With V trimmed by 7 bases and J by 5 bases, 5 bases remained unmatched. Here the CDR3 DNA reads TGTGCCAGCAAGAAGACAGGGGGAACCGGGGAGCTGTTTTTT. This codes for CASKKTGGTGELFF.

This rearrangement joins TRBV30 to TRBJ1-1; no clear D gene. Trimming shortened V by 0 bases and J by 3 bases, and 8 bases separated the two germline ends. In germline, CDR1 is GTSNPN, CDR2 SVGIG (reference sequence). This CDR3 has 13 residues. The CDR3 DNA follows: TGTGCCTGGAGTGTATCTCATTACACTGAAGCTTTCTTT. Protein sequence: CAWSVSHYTEAFF.

The genes are TRBV25-1 and TRBJ1-2, with 11 positions matching TRBD1. This CDR3 has 14 amino acids. Per germline, CDR1 MGHDK and CDR2 SYGVNS. The junction had 2 bases not matched to a gene; V was cut back by 2 bases and J by 6 bases. The CDR3 DNA sequence: TGTGCCAGCAGTGAACCGGGACAGGGGGATGGCTACACCTTC. Amino acids: CASSEPGQGDGYTF.

This clonotype was detected many times. The chain is built from TRBV6-1 and TRBJ2-7; 11 bases are shared with TRBD1. This CDR3 spans 15 amino acids. CDR1 MNHNS and CDR2 SASEGT come from the germline V gene. The V segment lost 5 bases and the J segment 4 bases; nucleotides outside the gene matches: 7. The CDR3, as DNA: TGTGCCAGCAGTACCGGGACAGGGGGTTTATACGAGCAGTACTTC. This translates into CASSTGTGGLYEQYF.

This clonotype was recorded at least ten times. CDR3 in amino acids: CASSYPRGTNTGELFF. The CDR3 DNA follows: TGTGCCAGCAGTTACCCCCGTGGGACGAACACCGGGGAGCTGTTTTTT. The rearrangement uses TRBV12-3 or TRBV12-4 and TRBJ2-2, with D unresolved. Trimming left V 4 bases short and J 0 bases short, with 12 bases between. This CDR3 has 16 residues.

This clonotype has ten or more counts. The chain has TRBV20-1 and TRBJ2-5; a weak D match, TRBD1 (6 bases). CDR1 and CDR2 (germline): DFQATT, SNEGSKA (reference sequence). V lost 5 bases to trimming and J lost 5 bases, with 12 bases between them. The CDR3 covers 12 residues. In DNA, the CDR3 is TGCAGTGCTGCAGGGGAGAGGGAGACCCAGTACTTC. The encoded protein is CSAAGERETQYF.

Worth noting for this clonotype: Mismatch with germline at one junction end may stem from a read error. The V call is TRBV28, the J call TRBJ1-2; TRBD1 aligns across 7 bases. Germline V gene data show CDR1 as MDHEN and CDR2 as SYDVKM. The CDR3 has 14 amino acids. CDR3 coding DNA: TGTGCCAGCAGTTCGGGACAGTATAAATATGGCTACAGCTTC. Protein: CASSSGQYKYGYSF.

This clonotype was detected ten times or more. One end of the junction varies from germline; a read error may be responsible. The chain couples TRBV12-3 or TRBV12-4 to TRBJ1-5; 7 bases match TRBD1. The CDR3 is 17 residues long. The CDR3 coding sequence is TGCGCCAGCAGTTTAAGGGGGCGGACGTATAGCAATCAGCCCCAGCATTTT. It specifies CASSLRGRTYSNQPQHF.

This clonotype was counted a few times. The final CDR3 position lacks the conserved phenylalanine or tryptophan, pointing to a likely read error. The chain couples TRBV7-2 to TRBJ1-2, with D possibly TRBD1 on 5 matching bases. The germline CDR1 and CDR2 sequences are SGHTA and FQGNSA. The CDR3 length is 13 residues. V dropped 1 base and J dropped 7 bases, with 10 bases sitting between them. CDR3 nucleotides: TGTGCCAGCAGCTTAGATACCGGGGCTGGCTACACCCTC. Protein sequence: CASSLDTGAGYTL.

This clonotype was counted many times. The chain employs TRBV2 and TRBJ2-5; D is possibly TRBD1 (6 bases). V shed 6 bases and J shed 0 bases, with 8 bases lying between them. This CDR3 has 13 residues. The germline gives CDR1 SNHLY, CDR2 FYNNEI. As DNA, the CDR3 is TGTGCCAGCAGCCAGGGGTACCAAGAGACCCAGTACTTC. Translation: CASSQGYQETQYF.

This clonotype was seen ten or more times. The J gene is TRBJ2-7, the V gene TRBV27, with TRBD2 matching over 9 bases. Per the germline V gene, CDR1 is MNHEY and CDR2 is SMNVEV (reference sequence). This CDR3 contains 15 residues. J was trimmed by 4 bases and V by 0 bases; bases with no gene match: 4. CDR3 protein: CASSLSLAGPYEQYF. For the CDR3, the DNA is TGTGCCAGCAGTTTATCGCTAGCGGGGCCTTACGAGCAGTACTTC.

The chain is built from TRBV19 and TRBJ2-2; TRBD2 agrees at 7 bases. CDR3 length: 16 residues. The V gene end was trimmed by 6 bases and the J gene end by 5 bases; junction bases not matched to a gene: 12. Germline CDR1 reads LNHDA; CDR2 reads SQIVND (reference sequence). Written as DNA, the CDR3 is TGTGCCAGTAGGGCCCCCTCGGGGGGATCAACCGGGGAGCTGTTTTTT. Encoded protein: CASRAPSGGSTGELFF.